The rows below give T cell receptor beta chains drawn from one sample of a study of T-cell reconstitution after alpha-beta-depleted transplantation in children. Using its own MiXCR run on the PCR reads, TCRdb lists one record per CDR3 protein. Found here are 330,000 or so distinct CDR3 sequences, around 10% of them singletons; the top ten hold approximately 2.3%. The starting material was PBMCs from the stem cell graft donor, obtained from the stem cell graft. Receptors originate from a human donor who donated a stem cell graft to a child with acute lymphoblastic leukemia. Both conserved end residues are part of each CDR3. The order of the fields is D gene, J gene, clone size, V gene, CDR3 DNA, CDR3 protein. A D gene is named only where the DNA matches it firmly. The listing skips clone size in some rows; elsewhere it reads once, few, many or a size class.

TRBD2	TRBJ2-2	few	TRBV7-2	TGTGCCAGCAGCTTAGTCCGGACTAGCGGGGACACCGGGGAGCTGTTTTTT	CASSLVRTSGDTGELFF
NA	TRBJ2-3	NA	TRBV5-1	TGCGCCAGCAGCTTGGTAGGCCAGCGGGGCACAGATACGCAGTATTTT	CASSLVGQRGTDTQYF
NA	TRBJ2-3	NA	TRBV6-5	TGTGCCAGCAGCAGGGGGGGAGTCCTCACAGATACGCAGTATTTT	CASSRGGVLTDTQYF
TRBD2	TRBJ2-5	NA	TRBV28	TGTGCCAGCAGTTTATCAGTAGCGGGAGGGCAAGAGACCCAGTACTTC	CASSLSVAGGQETQYF
NA	TRBJ2-5	few	TRBV10-3	TGTGCCATCAGTGAACGGGGGACTCAAGAGACCCAGTACTTC	CAISERGTQETQYF
NA	TRBJ1-2	NA	TRBV27	TGTGCCAGCAGTTTTGCGGCAGCTAACTATGGCTACACCTTC	CASSFAAANYGYTF
NA	TRBJ2-1	few	TRBV14	TGTGCCAGCAGCCAAGAGTTCAGGGGGGGATACAATGAGCAGTTCTTC	CASSQEFRGGYNEQFF
NA	TRBJ2-1	few	TRBV5-6	TGTGCCAGCAGCCCCCTAGCGTTCAATGAGCAGTTCTTC	CASSPLAFNEQFF
TRBD2	TRBJ2-7	few	TRBV27	TGTGCCAGCAGTTATGCCGGGACTAGCGGCTACGAGCAGTACTTC	CASSYAGTSGYEQYF
NA	TRBJ1-3	NA	TRBV29-1	TGCAGCGTTTCCTTGCCTGGAAACACCATATATTTT	CSVSLPGNTIYF